The source of this T cell receptor beta chain is a study of cytomegalovirus exposure and HLA in healthy donors. Details on this clone: Its antigen is as yet unknown.

This CDR3 has 15 residues. The junction had 1 base not matched to a gene; V was cut back by 1 base and J by 7 bases. CDR1 and CDR2 (germline): LGHNA, YSLEER. Regarding the study as a whole: When analyzed later, a missense DCLRE1C variant was found to be linked to TCR beta V- and J-gene trimming.

The PCR used 60 Vbeta and 13 Jbeta primers. The protocol was immunoSEQ multiplex PCR, while the TCRdb copy is restricted to in-frame clones and leaves out a portion. Here the sample spans roughly 110,000 clones, roughly two thirds being singletons. The clonotype originates from a female donor in good health and CMV-seronegative. The specimen was PBMCs. The rearrangement links TRBV4-3 to TRBJ2-2; 12 nucleotides agree with TRBD1. DNA for the CDR3: TGCGCCAGCAGCCAAGGGGACAGGGGGCTCGGGGAGCTGTTTTTT. Residues: CASSQGDRGLGELFF.